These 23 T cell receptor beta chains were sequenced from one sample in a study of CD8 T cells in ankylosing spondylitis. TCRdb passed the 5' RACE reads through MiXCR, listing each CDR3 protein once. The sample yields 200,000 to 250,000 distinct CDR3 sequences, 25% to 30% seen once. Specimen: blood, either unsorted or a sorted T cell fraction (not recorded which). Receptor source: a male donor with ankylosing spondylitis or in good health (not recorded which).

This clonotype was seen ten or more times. DNA of the CDR3: TGTGCCAGCAGCCCTGGGTTCAAGACCAATGAGCAGTTCTTC. It specifies CASSPGFKTNEQFF. The V call is TRBV11-2, the J call TRBJ2-1, with D hard to call. Germline V gene data show CDR1 as SGHAT and CDR2 as FQNNGV. The CDR3 extends over 14 amino acids. Trimming cost V 5 bases and J 6 bases, with 14 bases left between them.

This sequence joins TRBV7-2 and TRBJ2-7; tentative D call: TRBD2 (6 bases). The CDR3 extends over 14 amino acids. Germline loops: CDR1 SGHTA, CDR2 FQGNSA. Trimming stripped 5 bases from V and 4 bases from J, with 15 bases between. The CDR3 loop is CASSRGGAQYEQYF. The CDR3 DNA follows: TGTGCCAGCAGCCGAGGAGGGGCGCAATACGAGCAGTACTTC.

For the CDR3, the DNA is TGTGCCAGCAGCCAAGACGACAGGGGGCCAACAGATACGCAGTATTTT. Protein: CASSQDDRGPTDTQYF. The chain is built from TRBV4-2 and TRBJ2-3; 10 nucleotides agree with TRBD1. Germline V gene data show CDR1 as LGHNA and CDR2 as YNFKEQ. After removal of 0 bases from V and 3 bases from J, the junction contained 3 bases not matched to a gene. The CDR3 runs 16 residues.

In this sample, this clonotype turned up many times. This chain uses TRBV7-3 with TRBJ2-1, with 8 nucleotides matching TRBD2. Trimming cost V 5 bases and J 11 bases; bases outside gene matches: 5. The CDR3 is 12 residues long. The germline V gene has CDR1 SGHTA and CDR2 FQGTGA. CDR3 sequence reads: CASSRIAGKQFF. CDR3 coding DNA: TGTGCCAGCAGCCGCATAGCGGGGAAGCAGTTCTTC.

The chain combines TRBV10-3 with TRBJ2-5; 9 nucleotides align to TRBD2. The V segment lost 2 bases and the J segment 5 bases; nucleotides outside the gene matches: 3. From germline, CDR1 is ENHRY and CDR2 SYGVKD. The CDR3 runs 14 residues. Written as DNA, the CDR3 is TGTGCCATCAGTGAGGCCGGACTAGCGGAGACCCAGTACTTC. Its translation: CAISEAGLAETQYF.

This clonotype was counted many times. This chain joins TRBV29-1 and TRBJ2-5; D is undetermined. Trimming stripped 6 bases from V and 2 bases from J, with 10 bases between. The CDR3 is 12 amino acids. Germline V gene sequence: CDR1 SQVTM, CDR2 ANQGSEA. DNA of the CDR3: TGCAGCGTCTATGGGCTTCAAGAGACCCAGTACTTC. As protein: CSVYGLQETQYF.

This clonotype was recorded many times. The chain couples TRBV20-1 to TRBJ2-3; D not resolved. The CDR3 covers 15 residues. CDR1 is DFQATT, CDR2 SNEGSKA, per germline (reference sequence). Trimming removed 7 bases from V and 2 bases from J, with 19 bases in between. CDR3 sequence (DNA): TGCAGTGGGAGAGAATCGTTAGCAGTCACAGATACGCAGTATTTT. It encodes CSGRESLAVTDTQYF.

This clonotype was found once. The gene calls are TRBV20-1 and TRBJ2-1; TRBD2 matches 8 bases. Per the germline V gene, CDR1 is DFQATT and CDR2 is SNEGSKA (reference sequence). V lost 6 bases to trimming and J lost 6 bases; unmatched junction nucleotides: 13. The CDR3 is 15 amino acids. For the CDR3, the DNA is TGCAGTGCAATCCCAAGCGGGAGCTGGGGCAATGAGCAGTTCTTC. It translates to CSAIPSGSWGNEQFF.

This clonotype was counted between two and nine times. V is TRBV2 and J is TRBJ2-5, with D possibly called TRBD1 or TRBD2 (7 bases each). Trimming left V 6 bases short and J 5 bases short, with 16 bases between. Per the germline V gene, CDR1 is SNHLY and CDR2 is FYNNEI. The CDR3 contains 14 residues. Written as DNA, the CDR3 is TGTGCCAGCAGCGTTCAGGGGGGGTGGGAGACCCAGTACTTC. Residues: CASSVQGGWETQYF.

The CDR3 DNA is TGCAGTGCTAGACGCCCCGGGACTAGCGGGAGGACAGAGACCCAGTACTTC. This gives the protein CSARRPGTSGRTETQYF. This chain connects TRBV20-1 to TRBJ2-5; 15 bases align to TRBD2. CDR1 and CDR2 (germline): DFQATT, SNEGSKA (reference sequence). The V and J ends lost 2 bases and 4 bases, in that order; junction bases with no gene match: 8. This CDR3 contains 17 residues.

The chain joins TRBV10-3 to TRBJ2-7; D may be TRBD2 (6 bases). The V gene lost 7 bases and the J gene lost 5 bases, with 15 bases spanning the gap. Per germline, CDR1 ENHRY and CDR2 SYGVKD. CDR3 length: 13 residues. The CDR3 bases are TGTGCCATCAAGGGACTCCCGAGGGACGAGCAGTACTTC. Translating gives CAIKGLPRDEQYF.

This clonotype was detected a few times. CDR3 in DNA: TGCAGTGCTCGGACCTCAGGGGAGACCCAGTACTTC. This gives the protein CSARTSGETQYF. The chain combines TRBV20-1 with TRBJ2-5; maybe TRBD1 (5 bases). Germline loops: CDR1 DFQATT, CDR2 SNEGSKA (reference sequence). V gave up 5 bases and J gave up 5 bases, with 12 bases separating them. This CDR3 contains 12 residues.

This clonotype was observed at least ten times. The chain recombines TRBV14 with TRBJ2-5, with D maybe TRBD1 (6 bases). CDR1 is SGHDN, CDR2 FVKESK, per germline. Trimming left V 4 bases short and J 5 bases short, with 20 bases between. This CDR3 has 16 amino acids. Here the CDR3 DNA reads TGTGCCAGCAGCCCTAGGTTCACAGGGATTGGGGAGACCCAGTACTTC. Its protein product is CASSPRFTGIGETQYF.

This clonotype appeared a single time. CDR3: CAISAGTGELFF. The CDR3 DNA reads as TGTGCCATCAGTGCGGGCACCGGGGAGCTGTTTTTT. The V call is TRBV10-3, the J call TRBJ2-2; D is unresolved. The CDR3 totals 12 residues. V was cut by 4 bases and J by 4 bases, with 4 bases left in between. Germline assignment: CDR1 ENHRY and CDR2 SYGVKD.

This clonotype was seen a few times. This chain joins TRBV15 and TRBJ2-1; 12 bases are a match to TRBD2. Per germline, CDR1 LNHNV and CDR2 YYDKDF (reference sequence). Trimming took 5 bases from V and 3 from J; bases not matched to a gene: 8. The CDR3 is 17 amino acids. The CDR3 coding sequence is TGTGCCACCAGCTTCCCGGGACTAGCGGGTAGCTACAATGAGCAGTTCTTC. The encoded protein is CATSFPGLAGSYNEQFF. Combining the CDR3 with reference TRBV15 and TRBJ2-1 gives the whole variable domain DAMVIQNPRYQVTQFGKPVTLSCSQTLNHNVMYWYQQKSSQAPKLLFHYYDKDFNNEADTPDNFQSRRPNTSFCFLDIRSPGLGDTAMYLCATSFPGLAGSYNEQFFGPGTRLTVL.

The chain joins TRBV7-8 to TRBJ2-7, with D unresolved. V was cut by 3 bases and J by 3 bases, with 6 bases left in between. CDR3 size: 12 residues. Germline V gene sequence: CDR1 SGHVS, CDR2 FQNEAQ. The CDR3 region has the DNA TGTGCCAGCAGCTTCACCGACTACGAGCAGTACTTC. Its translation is CASSFTDYEQYF.

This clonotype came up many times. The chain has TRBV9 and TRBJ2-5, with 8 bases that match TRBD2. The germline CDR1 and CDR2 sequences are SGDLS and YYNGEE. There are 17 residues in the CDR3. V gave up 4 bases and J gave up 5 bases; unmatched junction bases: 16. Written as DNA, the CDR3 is TGTGCCAGCAGCAAGTTGGGACTAGTAGAGGGCGGGGAGACCCAGTACTTC. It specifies CASSKLGLVEGGETQYF.

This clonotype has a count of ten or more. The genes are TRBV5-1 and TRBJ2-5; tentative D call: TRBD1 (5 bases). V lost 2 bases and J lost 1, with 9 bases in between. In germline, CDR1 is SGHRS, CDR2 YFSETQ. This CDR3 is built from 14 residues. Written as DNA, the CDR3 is TGCGCCAGCAGCTTCCAGGGCGTCCAAGAGACCCAGTACTTC. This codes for CASSFQGVQETQYF.

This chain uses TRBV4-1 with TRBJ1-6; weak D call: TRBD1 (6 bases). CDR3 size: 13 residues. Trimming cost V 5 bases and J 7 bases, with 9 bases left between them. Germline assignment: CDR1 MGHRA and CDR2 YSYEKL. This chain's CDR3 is CASSGTPNSPLHF. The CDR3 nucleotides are TGCGCCAGCAGCGGGACACCGAATTCACCCCTCCACTTT.

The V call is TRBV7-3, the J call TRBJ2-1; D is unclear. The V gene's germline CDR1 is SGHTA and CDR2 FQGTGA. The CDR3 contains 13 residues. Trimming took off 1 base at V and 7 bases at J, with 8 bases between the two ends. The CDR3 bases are TGTGCCAGCAGCTTAAGTTGGGTGAATGAGCAGTTCTTC. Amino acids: CASSLSWVNEQFF. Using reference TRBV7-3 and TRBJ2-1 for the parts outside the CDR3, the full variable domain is GAGVSQTPSNKVTEKGKYVELRCDPISGHTALYWYRQSLGQGPEFLIYFQGTGAADDSGLPNDRFFAVRPEGSVSTLKIQRTERGDSAVYLCASSLSWVNEQFFGPGTRLTVL.

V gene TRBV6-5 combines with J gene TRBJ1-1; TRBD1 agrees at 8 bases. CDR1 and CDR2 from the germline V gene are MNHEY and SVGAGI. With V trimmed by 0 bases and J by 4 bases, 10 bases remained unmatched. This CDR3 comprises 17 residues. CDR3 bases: TGTGCCAGCAGTTACTCACCCCTAACGACAGGGGCCACTGAAGCTTTCTTT. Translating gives CASSYSPLTTGATEAFF.

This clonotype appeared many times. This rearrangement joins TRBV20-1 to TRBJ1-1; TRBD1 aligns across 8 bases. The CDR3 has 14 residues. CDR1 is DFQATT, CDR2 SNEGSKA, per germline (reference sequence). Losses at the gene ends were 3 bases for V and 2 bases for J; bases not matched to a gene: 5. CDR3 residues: CSARDRVHNTEAFF. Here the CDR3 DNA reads TGCAGTGCTAGGGACAGGGTACATAACACTGAAGCTTTCTTT.

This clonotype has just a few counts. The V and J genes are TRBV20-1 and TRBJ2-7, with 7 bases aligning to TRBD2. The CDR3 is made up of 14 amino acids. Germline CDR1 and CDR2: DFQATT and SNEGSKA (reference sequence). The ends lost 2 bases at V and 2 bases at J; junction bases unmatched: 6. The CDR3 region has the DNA TGCAGTGCTAGAATGTTAGCGGGCACCTACGAGCAGTACTTC. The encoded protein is CSARMLAGTYEQYF.